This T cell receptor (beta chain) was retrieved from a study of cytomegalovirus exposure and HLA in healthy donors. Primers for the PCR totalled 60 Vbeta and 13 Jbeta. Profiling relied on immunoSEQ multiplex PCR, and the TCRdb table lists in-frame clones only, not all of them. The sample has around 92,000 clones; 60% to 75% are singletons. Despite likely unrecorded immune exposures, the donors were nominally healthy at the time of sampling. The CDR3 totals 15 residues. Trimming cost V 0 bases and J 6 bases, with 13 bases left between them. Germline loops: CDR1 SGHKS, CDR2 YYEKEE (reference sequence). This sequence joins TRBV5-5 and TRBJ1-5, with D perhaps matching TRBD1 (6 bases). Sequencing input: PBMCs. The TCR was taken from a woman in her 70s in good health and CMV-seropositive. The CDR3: CASSLAGGPVQPQHF. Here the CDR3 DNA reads TGTGCCAGCAGCTTGGCGGGGGGCCCCGTTCAGCCCCAGCATTTT.